This T cell receptor beta chain derives from a study of early T cells in non-severe SARS-CoV-2 infection. This clonotype turned up a few times. TCRdb reprocessed the 5' RACE reads via MiXCR and lists one record per CDR3 protein. The sample lists 25,000 to 35,000 distinct CDR3 sequences, about 5% occurring once. This specimen was whole blood, taken at baseline. The sequence came from an adult who was a healthcare worker with PCR-confirmed SARS-CoV-2 infection or an uninfected control (not recorded which).

The CDR3 loop reads CASRSGTEAFF. CDR3 nucleotides: TGTGCCAGCAGAAGCGGGACTGAAGCTTTCTTT. This chain connects TRBV3-1 to TRBJ1-1; no clear D. V lost 6 bases, J lost 5 bases, and 7 bases lay in between. Germline V CDR1 and CDR2: LGHDT, YNNKEL (reference sequence). This CDR3 comprises 11 residues.